This T cell receptor beta chain was identified during a study of blood T cell repertoires in COVID-19. Study-wide background: Sites across the United States, Italy and Spain contributed samples from acute and convalescent COVID-19.

In the study's own analysis: Estimation of nucleated cell counts relied on the amplification of reference gene primers. Repertoires were generated with immunoSEQ multiplex PCR, while TCRdb's copy carries only in-frame clones and drops some. That table gives V, J and clone size, and the DNA gave D and trimming. The sample yields around 230,000 clones, 75% to 90% seen once. Germline V CDR1 and CDR2: SGHTA, FQGNSA. Trimming cost V 3 bases and J 2 bases; bases outside gene matches: 4. The CDR3 sequence is 16 residues long. The specimen sequenced was peripheral blood. The sequence came from a man aged 55 to 70 who had recovered from COVID-19. This chain uses TRBV7-2 with TRBJ1-3; 10 nucleotides agree with TRBD1. The CDR3 region is CASSFRGTGAGNTIYF. The CDR3 DNA reads TGTGCCAGCAGCTTCCGAGGGACAGGGGCTGGAAACACCATATATTTT. The complete variable domain, with remaining parts taken from reference TRBV7-2 and TRBJ1-3, reads GAGVSQSPSNKVTEKGKDVELRCDPISGHTALYWYRQSLGQGLEFLIYFQGNSAPDKSGLPSDRFSAERTGGSVSTLTIQRTQQEDSAVYLCASSFRGTGAGNTIYFGEGSWLTVV.